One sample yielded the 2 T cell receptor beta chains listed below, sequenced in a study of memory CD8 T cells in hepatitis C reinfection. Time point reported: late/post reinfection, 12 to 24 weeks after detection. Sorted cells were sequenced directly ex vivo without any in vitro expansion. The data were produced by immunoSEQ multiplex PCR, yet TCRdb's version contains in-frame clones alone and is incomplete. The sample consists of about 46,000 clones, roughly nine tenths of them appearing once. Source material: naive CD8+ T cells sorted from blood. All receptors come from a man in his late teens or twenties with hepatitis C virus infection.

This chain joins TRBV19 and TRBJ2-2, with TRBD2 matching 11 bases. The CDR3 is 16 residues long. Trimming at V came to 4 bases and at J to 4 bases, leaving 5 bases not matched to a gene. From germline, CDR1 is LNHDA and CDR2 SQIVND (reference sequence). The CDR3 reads CASSKTSGAPTGELFF. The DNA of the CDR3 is TGTGCCAGTAGTAAGACTAGCGGGGCTCCCACCGGGGAGCTGTTTTTT.

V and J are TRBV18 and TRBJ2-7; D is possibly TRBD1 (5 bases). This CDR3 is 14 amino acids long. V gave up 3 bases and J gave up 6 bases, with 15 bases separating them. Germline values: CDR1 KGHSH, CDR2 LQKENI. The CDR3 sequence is CASSPGHTRTEQYV. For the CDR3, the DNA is TGTGCCAGCTCACCGGGGCATACGCGGACCGAGCAGTACGTC.